This TCR beta chain was found in a study of early T cells in non-severe SARS-CoV-2 infection. About the study: Unpaired chains resulted from sequencing bulk RNA of unsorted whole blood. Regarding the study as a whole: Lookups in VDJdb leaned toward anti-spike CD8 responses and missed private and CD4 specificities.

The germline CDR1 and CDR2 sequences are MDHEN and SYDVKM. The CDR3 is 13 residues long. The V end was cut by 11 bases, the J end by 4 bases, with 18 bases between. Ten or more counts support this clonotype. Its cognate antigen is unknown. As part of library construction, unique molecular identifiers were attached to individual cDNA molecules. MiXCR, applied by TCRdb to the 5' RACE reads, yields one record per CDR3 protein. This repertoire shows under 60,000 distinct CDR3 sequences, about 13% found once; its top ten account for around 9.6%. Sample: whole blood. The clonotype comes from an adult who was a healthcare worker with PCR-confirmed SARS-CoV-2 infection or an uninfected control (not recorded which). V gene TRBV28 combines with J gene TRBJ2-7; D not resolved. The CDR3 bases are TGTGCCGTCCCTGGCATTGATGGATACGAGCAGTACTTC. This gives the protein CAVPGIDGYEQYF.